This T cell receptor (beta chain) appears in the sequencing data of a study of blood T cell repertoires in COVID-19. The wider study: There were acute and convalescent COVID-19 samples, and they came from the United States, Italy and Spain. T cells, B-cell-depleted T cells, or PBMCs supplied cDNA or gDNA.

TCRdb's copy holds only in-frame clones and misses some; the assay was immunoSEQ multiplex PCR. The sample has about 260,000 clones; 70% to 90% are singletons. Patients of the Seattle cohort, enrolled during active infection, were followed longitudinally. The clonotype was recovered from a woman aged 60 to 75 with COVID-19, enrolled during active disease. The source material was peripheral blood.

CDR3 nucleotides: TGTGCCAGCAGGTCAGGGGTATCCTACGAGCAGTACTTC. As protein: CASRSGVSYEQYF. V is TRBV28 and J is TRBJ2-7; D possibly corresponds to TRBD1 (6 bases). The CDR3 loop spans 13 amino acids. Germline V CDR1 and CDR2: MDHEN, SYDVKM. V lost 6 bases to trimming and J lost 1 base, with 10 bases between them.